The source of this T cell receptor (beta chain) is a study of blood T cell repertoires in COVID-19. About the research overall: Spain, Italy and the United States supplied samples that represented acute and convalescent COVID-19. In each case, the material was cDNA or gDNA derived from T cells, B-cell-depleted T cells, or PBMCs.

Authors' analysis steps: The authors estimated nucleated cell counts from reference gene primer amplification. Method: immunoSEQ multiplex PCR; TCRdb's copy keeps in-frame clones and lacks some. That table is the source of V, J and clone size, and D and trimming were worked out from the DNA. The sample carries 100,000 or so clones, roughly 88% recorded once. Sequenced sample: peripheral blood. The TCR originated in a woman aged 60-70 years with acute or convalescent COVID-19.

CDR3 sequence reads: CASSLWTGGGEQYF. The CDR3 DNA reads TGCGCCAGCAGCCTTTGGACAGGGGGCGGGGAGCAGTACTTC. V gene TRBV5-1 combines with J gene TRBJ2-7; 11 bases align to TRBD1. Trimming removed 4 bases from V and 7 bases from J; junction bases left unmatched: 7. The germline gives CDR1 SGHRS, CDR2 YFSETQ. The CDR3 contains 14 residues.